The sequence of this T cell receptor beta chain was determined in a study of blood T cell repertoires in COVID-19. About the research overall: Whether acute or convalescent, the COVID-19 samples came from the United States, Italy and Spain. Sample material is recorded as cDNA or gDNA derived from T cells, B-cell-depleted T cells, or PBMCs.

The CDR3 runs to 14 residues. Germline-derived CDR1 and CDR2 are SGHKS and YYEKEE (reference sequence). Trimming left V 6 bases short and J 1 base short, with 13 bases between. Authors' processing steps: The assay estimated nucleated cells by amplifying reference gene primers. This table comes from immunoSEQ multiplex PCR, and its TCRdb copy is limited to in-frame clones, with some not included. V, J and clone size are taken as reported in that table, and D and trimming were inferred from the DNA itself. The sample carries roughly 170,000 clones, 84% recorded once. The sample comprised peripheral blood. The chain has TRBV5-5 and TRBJ1-2, with D uncertain. The sequence came from a man in his forties or fifties who had recovered from COVID-19. CDR3 sequence: CASTLSGNNYGYTF. The CDR3 DNA sequence: TGTGCCAGCACCTTATCGGGGAATAACTATGGCTACACCTTC.